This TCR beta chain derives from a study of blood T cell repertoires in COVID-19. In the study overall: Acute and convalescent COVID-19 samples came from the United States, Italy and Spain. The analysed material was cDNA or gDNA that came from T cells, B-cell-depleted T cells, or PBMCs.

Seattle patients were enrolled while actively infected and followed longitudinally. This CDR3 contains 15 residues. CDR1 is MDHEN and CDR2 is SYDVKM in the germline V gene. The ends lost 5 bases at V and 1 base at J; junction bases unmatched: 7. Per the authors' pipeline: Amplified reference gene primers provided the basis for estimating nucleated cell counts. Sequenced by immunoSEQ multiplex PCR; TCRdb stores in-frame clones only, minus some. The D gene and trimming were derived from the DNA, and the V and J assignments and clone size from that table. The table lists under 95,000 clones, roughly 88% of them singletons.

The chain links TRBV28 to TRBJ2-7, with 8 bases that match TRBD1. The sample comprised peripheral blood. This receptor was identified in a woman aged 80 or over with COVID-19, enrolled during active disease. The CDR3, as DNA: TGTGCCAGCAGTGCCCCCGGGACAGGATCCTACGAGCAGTACTTC. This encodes CASSAPGTGSYEQYF.